Shown below are 28 T cell receptor beta chains from a single sample sequenced in a study of shared clonotypes between healthy human individuals. Generated by immunoSEQ multiplex PCR, the TCRdb table keeps only in-frame clones and is missing some. Among more than 1,200,000 clones, about 98.5% were seen once, and the ten largest hold about 0.4%. Sample: naive CD4+ T cells sorted from blood. As for subset: CD45RA+ positively selected. These receptors all come from a man between 25 and 39 years old in good health.

V usage is TRBV18 and J usage is TRBJ2-7, with D possibly matching TRBD1 (5 bases). The CDR3 sequence is 16 residues long. V lost 2 bases, J lost 5 bases, and 19 bases lay in between. Germline CDR1 and CDR2: KGHSH and LQKENI. The CDR3 protein is CASSPIGPGFTDEQYF. DNA of the CDR3: TGTGCCAGCTCACCAATTGGTCCAGGGTTTACGGACGAGCAGTACTTC.

The chain employs TRBV7-5 and TRBJ1-2; the table's TRBD1 call for D was not verified on the DNA. TRBV7-5 constitutes a pseudogene. This CDR3 spans 13 amino acids. The CDR3 DNA sequence: TGTGCCAGGGACCATGGGGACAGGGTACGCTACACCTTC. Its protein product is CARDHGDRVRYTF.

This clone was recorded once. The chain employs TRBV7-2 and TRBJ2-7; 11 positions match TRBD2. The J segment lost 2 bases and the V segment lost 4 bases, leaving 7 bases of the junction unmatched. This CDR3 has 16 amino acids. Germline loops: CDR1 SGHTA, CDR2 FQGNSA. The CDR3 DNA is TGTGCCAGCAGCTACTGGGGACTAGCGGATACCTACGAGCAGTACTTC. Translated, it gives CASSYWGLADTYEQYF.

The V call is TRBV6-5, the J call TRBJ2-1; 7 nucleotides agree with TRBD2. V shed 8 bases and J 0 bases; nucleotides not matched to a gene: 1. The CDR3 totals 13 residues. Germline CDR1 reads MNHEY; CDR2 reads SVGAGI. As DNA, the CDR3 is TGTGCCAGCGCTAGCGGCTCCTACAATGAGCAGTTCTTC. It yields the protein CASASGSYNEQFF.

This sequence joins TRBV5-1 and TRBJ2-1; no firm D call. V lost 1 base to trimming and J lost 7 bases, with 9 bases between them. This CDR3 region has 13 residues. CDR1 SGHRS and CDR2 YFSETQ come from the germline V gene. This CDR3 reads CASSLIVVNEQFF. CDR3 bases: TGCGCCAGCAGCTTGATAGTGGTGAATGAGCAGTTCTTC.

The chain is built from TRBV7-9 and TRBJ2-2, with D unclear. V was clipped by 2 bases and J by 8 bases, with 9 bases between them. This CDR3 is built from 13 residues. Germline V gene data show CDR1 as SEHNR and CDR2 as FQNEAQ (reference sequence). CDR3 sequence reads: CASSLNSRGELFF. CDR3 DNA sequence: TGTGCCAGCAGCTTAAACAGTAGAGGGGAGCTGTTTTTT.

The V gene is TRBV4-3, the J gene TRBJ1-3; D remains ambiguous. The length of the CDR3 is 13 residues. V lost 6 bases and J lost 4, with 10 bases in between. The V gene's germline CDR1 is LGHNA and CDR2 YSLEER. CDR3 sequence reads: CASSQTVGNTIYF. DNA for the CDR3: TGCGCCAGCAGTCAAACGGTCGGAAACACCATATATTTT.

The chain's CDR3 is CATSRSSPGLNEQYF. Here the CDR3 DNA reads TGTGCCACCAGCAGGTCCTCTCCGGGACTTAACGAGCAGTACTTC. V usage is TRBV15 and J usage is TRBJ2-7, with a tentative D call TRBD2 (6 bases). Germline CDR1 reads LNHNV; CDR2 reads YYDKDF (reference sequence). The V and J ends lost 3 bases and 5 bases respectively, with 17 bases between them. The CDR3 sequence is 15 residues long.

About this clone itself: The identical CDR3 is also encoded by other nucleotide sequences in the sample. This chain links TRBV5-1 with TRBJ2-5; the match to TRBD2 covers 10 bases. The germline V gene encodes CDR1 SGHRS and CDR2 YFSETQ. This CDR3 has 15 amino acids. V lost 0 bases and J lost 1; bases outside the gene matches: 0. The DNA for the CDR3 is TGCGCCAGCAGCTTGGGGACTAGCGGCCAAGAGACCCAGTACTTC. Amino acid sequence: CASSLGTSGQETQYF.

The rearrangement links TRBV28 to TRBJ1-3, with TRBD1 as a possible D gene (6 bases). The CDR3 sequence is 13 residues long. V lost 7 bases and J lost 2, with 9 bases in between. CDR1 is MDHEN and CDR2 is SYDVKM in the germline V gene. The CDR3 reads CASTRTAGNTIYF. CDR3 coding DNA: TGTGCCAGCACCCGGACAGCTGGAAACACCATATATTTT.

The V and J genes are TRBV5-1 and TRBJ2-7, with D possibly being TRBD2 (6 bases). The CDR3 length is 13 residues. Trimming removed 5 bases from V and 2 bases from J, with 11 bases in between. Germline CDR1 reads SGHRS; CDR2 reads YFSETQ. The CDR3 loop reads CASRVREAYEQYF. DNA of the CDR3: TGCGCCAGCAGAGTCAGGGAGGCCTACGAGCAGTACTTC.

The V call is TRBV5-1, the J call TRBJ2-1; no clear D. V dropped 2 bases and J dropped 5 bases, with 8 bases sitting between them. CDR1 and CDR2 (germline): SGHRS, YFSETQ. This CDR3 is 13 amino acids long. The CDR3 DNA follows: TGCGCCAGCAGCTTCTCAGGCGACAATGAGCAGTTCTTC. Translated: CASSFSGDNEQFF.

The V gene is TRBV7-8, the J gene TRBJ2-7, with unresolved D. V was cut by 4 bases and J by 0 bases, with 10 bases left in between. The CDR3 is 14 residues long. CDR1 SGHVS and CDR2 FQNEAQ come from the germline V gene. The CDR3 nucleotides are TGTGCCAGCAGCTACAGCGCAACCTCCTACGAGCAGTACTTC. As protein: CASSYSATSYEQYF.

The chain recombines TRBV4-3 with TRBJ1-5; TRBD1 matches at 7 bases. The CDR3 length is 14 residues. Germline trimming cut 4 bases from V and 5 bases from J; bases unmatched to any gene: 5. From germline, CDR1 is LGHNA and CDR2 YSLEER. CDR3 nucleotide sequence: TGCGCCAGCAGCCGACAGGGAGGGGATCAGCCCCAGCATTTT. Its translation: CASSRQGGDQPQHF.

The chain couples TRBV5-6 to TRBJ2-7; tentatively, D is TRBD1 (5 bases). The germline V gene has CDR1 SGHDT and CDR2 YYEEEE. This CDR3 region has 12 residues. V lost 5 bases to trimming and J lost 3 bases, with 9 bases between them. CDR3 in amino acids: CASRIGHYEQYF. CDR3 sequence (DNA): TGTGCCAGCAGGATAGGACACTACGAGCAGTACTTC.

This rearrangement joins TRBV7-2 to TRBJ1-2; 8 nucleotides line up with TRBD1. Germline V gene lookup returns CDR1 SGHTA and CDR2 FQGNSA. This CDR3 is 15 amino acids long. Trimming cost V 1 base and J 5 bases; bases outside gene matches: 6. The CDR3 coding sequence is TGTGCCAGCAGCTTAGTACTACAGGGGGGTTATGGCTACACCTTC. It yields the protein CASSLVLQGGYGYTF. The variable domain in full, with the rest retrieved from reference TRBV7-2 and TRBJ1-2, is GAGVSQSPSNKVTEKGKDVELRCDPISGHTALYWYRQSLGQGLEFLIYFQGNSAPDKSGLPSDRFSAERTGGSVSTLTIQRTQQEDSAVYLCASSLVLQGGYGYTFGSGTRLTVV.

This chain uses TRBV7-9 with TRBJ2-1; no definite D call. The V gene's germline CDR1 is SEHNR and CDR2 FQNEAQ (reference sequence). The CDR3 covers 13 residues. V gave up 5 bases and J gave up 6 bases, with 11 bases separating them. This chain's CDR3 is CASSIIHTNEQFF. CDR3 in DNA: TGTGCCAGCAGCATAATCCATACCAATGAGCAGTTCTTC.

This chain joins TRBV2 and TRBJ2-2; D is uncertain. This CDR3 region has 15 residues. Between the trimmed V and J ends, which lost 6 bases and 2 bases, there was a span of 13 bases. In germline, CDR1 is SNHLY, CDR2 FYNNEI. The CDR3 region is CASRDQDLNTGELFF. The DNA for the CDR3 is TGTGCCAGCAGGGATCAGGACCTTAACACCGGGGAGCTGTTTTTT. The full variable domain, with the rest looked up from reference TRBV2 and TRBJ2-2, is EPEVTQTPSHQVTQMGQEVILRCVPISNHLYFYWYRQILGQKVEFLVSFYNNEISEKSEIFDDQFSVERPDGSNFTLKIRSTKLEDSAMYFCASRDQDLNTGELFFGEGSRLTVL.

This rearrangement joins TRBV5-1 to TRBJ2-7; the D gene is possibly TRBD2 (6 bases). Looked up from germline, CDR1 is SGHRS and CDR2 is YFSETQ. The CDR3 extends over 15 amino acids. V was pared by 3 bases and J by 0 bases, with 13 bases between. The CDR3 nucleotides read TGCGCCAGCAGCTCCGGACTATCGGGCTCCTACGAGCAGTACTTC. This codes for CASSSGLSGSYEQYF.

The rearrangement joins TRBV28 to TRBJ2-7; tentatively, D is TRBD1 (5 bases). The CDR3 extends over 11 amino acids. V dropped 10 bases and J dropped 3 bases, with 10 bases sitting between them. Germline V lookup: CDR1 MDHEN, CDR2 SYDVKM. CDR3 DNA sequence: TGTGCCACCAGGGCGAACTACGAGCAGTACTTC. This gives the protein CATRANYEQYF.

The chain combines TRBV27 with TRBJ2-5; 11 bases are a match to TRBD1. V was clipped by 6 bases and J by 5 bases; unmatched bases: 5. This CDR3 has 14 residues. Germline V gene data show CDR1 as MNHEY and CDR2 as SMNVEV (reference sequence). CDR3 loop: CASRKGQGVETQYF. The CDR3 coding sequence is TGTGCCAGCAGGAAGGGACAGGGGGTGGAGACCCAGTACTTC.

The chain recombines TRBV6-5 with TRBJ2-7; weak D call: TRBD2 (5 bases). The germline CDR1 and CDR2 sequences are MNHEY and SVGAGI. The CDR3 covers 13 residues. V lost 0 bases and J lost 7, with 10 bases in between. This chain's CDR3 is CASSYSNPGEQYF. CDR3 coding DNA: TGTGCCAGCAGTTACTCAAACCCGGGGGAGCAGTACTTC.

This clone was recorded only once. This chain connects TRBV28 to TRBJ1-4; the match to TRBD1 covers 8 bases. Germline loops: CDR1 MDHEN, CDR2 SYDVKM. J was trimmed by 7 bases and V by 5 bases; bases with no gene match: 9. The CDR3 runs to 15 residues. In DNA form, the CDR3 reads TGTGCCAGCAGTGTAATGACAGGGGACCTTGAAAAACTGTTTTTT. The encoded protein is CASSVMTGDLEKLFF.

The CDR3 loop reads CASSGLRHGFF. The CDR3 coding sequence is TGTGCCAGCAGTGGCTTGCGTCATGGGTTCTTC. The chain uses TRBV28 and TRBJ2-1; no reliable D call. Germline V gene sequence: CDR1 MDHEN, CDR2 SYDVKM. V lost 5 bases and J lost 15, with 14 bases in between. This CDR3 has 11 amino acids.

The chain combines TRBV18 with TRBJ2-7; 12 positions match TRBD2. This CDR3 contains 16 residues. Per the germline V gene, CDR1 is KGHSH and CDR2 is LQKENI. The V gene end was trimmed by 8 bases and the J gene end by 3 bases; junction bases not matched to a gene: 11. CDR3 protein: CASALGTSGFGYEQYF. The CDR3 DNA reads TGTGCCAGCGCTCTGGGGACTAGCGGGTTCGGCTACGAGCAGTACTTC.

This rearrangement joins TRBV5-1 to TRBJ2-3, with 9 bases fitting TRBD1. The CDR3 covers 15 residues. The germline gives CDR1 SGHRS, CDR2 YFSETQ. The V segment lost 5 bases and the J segment 6 bases; nucleotides outside the gene matches: 10. For the CDR3, the DNA is TGCGCCAGCAGTTCGGGACAGGGAGAGGGGGATACGCAGTATTTT. The encoded protein is CASSSGQGEGDTQYF.

This chain connects TRBV7-9 to TRBJ2-5; D call uncertain. This CDR3 has 12 amino acids. In germline, CDR1 is SEHNR, CDR2 FQNEAQ (reference sequence). The germline V and J ends were trimmed by 10 bases and 1 base, with 10 bases remaining between them. The CDR3 nucleotides are TGTGCCACACGGCGGAGCCAAGAGACCCAGTACTTC. Translated: CATRRSQETQYF.

The J gene is TRBJ2-3, the V gene TRBV5-1; 14 bases map to TRBD2. Germline V gene sequence: CDR1 SGHRS, CDR2 YFSETQ. Unmatched junction bases numbered 7, after V lost 4 bases and J lost 0 bases. There are 18 residues in the CDR3. The DNA of the CDR3 is TGCGCCAGCAGCCGACTAGCGGGAGGGGTCCTCAGCACAGATACGCAGTATTTT. Translated: CASSRLAGGVLSTDTQYF.